A selection of T cell receptor beta chains follows, all from one sample in a study of post-analysis software for immune sequencing data. Each CDR3 protein is one row after TCRdb ran MiXCR on the PCR reads. Among hundreds of thousands of distinct CDR3 sequences, roughly three fifths were seen once, and the ten largest hold 11%. Sequenced material: blood. The receptors stem from a girl aged 2 to 10 with multiple sclerosis. Each CDR3 is given with its conserved first and last residue. D genes are given only for firm matches. Size is stated for part of the rows, as once, few or many counts, or as a class when the clone is expanded.

>.|TRBV20-1|.|TRBJ2-5
TGCAGTGCTATAGGGGACCGGGAGACCCAGTACTTC
CSAIGDRETQYF
>.|TRBV6-5|TRBD2|TRBJ2-7
TGTGCCAGCAGTACCGAGGCTAGCGGGAGTTACGAGCAGTACTTC
CASSTEASGSYEQYF
>few|TRBV6-2/TRBV6-3|TRBD2|TRBJ2-1
TGTGCCAGCAGACCCAGCGGGAGGGGTACGAATGAGCAGTTCTTC
CASRPSGRGTNEQFF
>.|TRBV4-1|TRBD2|TRBJ2-1
TGCGCCAGCAGCCTGTACGTACCTGACGTAGCGGGAGGCCTCTACAATGAGCAGTTCTTC
CASSLYVPDVAGGLYNEQFF
>once|TRBV2|TRBD2|TRBJ2-1
TGTGCCAGCAGGAAGGGTGGTTCTAGCGGCAATGAGCAGTTCTTC
CASRKGGSSGNEQFF
>few|TRBV4-1|.|TRBJ2-3
TGCGCCAGCAGCCAAGATCCGACCCCCTCTAGCACAGATACGCAGTATTTT
CASSQDPTPSSTDTQYF
>.|TRBV6-6|TRBD2|TRBJ2-4
TGTGCCAGCAGTTACACTAGCGGGGGGTTAGCCAAAAACATTCAGTACTTC
CASSYTSGGLAKNIQYF
>few|TRBV10-3|.|TRBJ1-5
TGTGCCATCTCTAGGGGAGAGGGGAATCAGCCCCAGCATTTT
CAISRGEGNQPQHF
>.|TRBV5-1|.|TRBJ2-7
TGCGCCAGCAGCTTGACCGTTACCTACGAGCAGTACTTC
CASSLTVTYEQYF
>once|TRBV10-3|.|TRBJ2-5
TGTGCCATCAGTGACAGGGAAAAAGAGACCCAGTACTTC
CAISDREKETQYF
>.|TRBV7-8|TRBD2|TRBJ2-1
TGTGCCAGCAGCTTAGGGGGGGGTGACACTGAGCAGTTCTTC
CASSLGGGDTEQFF
>.|TRBV7-2|.|TRBJ1-1
TGTGCCAGCAGCATTGAAAAGGGGGAAGCTTTCTTT
CASSIEKGEAFF
>once|TRBV19|.|TRBJ1-5
TGTGCCAGTAGACCGGGACCCGGAGATCAGCCCCAGCATTTT
CASRPGPGDQPQHF
>few|TRBV4-1|TRBD2|TRBJ2-5
TGCACCAGCAGCCAAGGGACTAGCGGATCGTACCAAGAGACCCAGTACTTC
CTSSQGTSGSYQETQYF
>.|TRBV2|TRBD1|TRBJ1-1
TGTGCCAGCAGCGAGAGCCCGGGACAGCAGAACACTGAAGCTTTCTTT
CASSESPGQQNTEAFF
>.|TRBV15|TRBD1|TRBJ1-5
TGTGCCACCAGCAGAGATTGGGCAGGGGGCGATCAGCCCCAGCATTTT
CATSRDWAGGDQPQHF
>.|TRBV5-1|.|TRBJ1-1
TGCGCCAGCAGCTTAAGAGGGAGTGGGTCCGGGAACACTGAAGCTTTCTTT
CASSLRGSGSGNTEAFF
>.|TRBV9|.|TRBJ1-2
TGTGCCAGCAGCCCCCGGGATGGGGATTTTTATGGCTACACCTTC
CASSPRDGDFYGYTF
>.|TRBV5-1|.|TRBJ2-1
TGCGCCAGCAGGGCAGGGATTGGTGAGCAGTTCTTC
CASRAGIGEQFF
>few|TRBV7-9|TRBD2|TRBJ2-7
TGTGCCAGCAGCTTAGGGCTAGCGGGTCCCCTCTACGAGCAGTACTTC
CASSLGLAGPLYEQYF
>.|TRBV20-1|.|TRBJ1-1
TGCAGTGCTAGAGTAGGGCCCCGATCCACTGAAGCTTTCTTT
CSARVGPRSTEAFF
>.|TRBV7-2|TRBD2|TRBJ2-4
TGTGCCAGCAGCCCGCGAGGGACTACCCTAGCCAAAAACATTCAGTACTTC
CASSPRGTTLAKNIQYF
>few|TRBV29-1|.|TRBJ2-3
TGCAGCGGCGTGAGGGCAGATACGCAGTATTTT
CSGVRADTQYF